Below are 4 T cell receptor beta chains sequenced from a single sample in a study of shared clonotypes between healthy human individuals (dated by TCRdb to the early 2020s). Libraries came from the immunoSEQ multiplex PCR assay. As stored in TCRdb, this immuneACCESS dataset retains in-frame rearrangements with V and J assigned. A fraction of the clones does not appear; measured against another copy, unresolved V genes explain less than half of the discrepancy, and the remainder lacks a known reason. The sample yields fewer than 200,000 clones; approximately 60% were counted once. The ten largest clones capture about 9.4% of the sample. Material: memory CD4+ T cells sorted from blood. The meaning of the sample's cell subset or site label: CD45RA-negative fraction. The receptors come from a man aged 25 to 45 in good health.

The chain recombines TRBV7-6 with TRBJ2-3, with a weak D call TRBD2 (6 bases). CDR1 is SGHVS and CDR2 is FNYEAQ in the germline V gene. The CDR3 contains 13 residues. V lost 1 base, J lost 6 bases, and 8 bases lay in between. The CDR3 coding sequence is TGTGCCAGCAGCTTAGTGGGAGGCGATACGCAGTATTTT. Translating gives CASSLVGGDTQYF. Based on the CDR3 plus reference TRBV7-6 and TRBJ2-3, the full variable domain is GAGVSQSPRYKVTKRGQDVALRCDPISGHVSLYWYRQALGQGPEFLTYFNYEAQQDKSGLPNDRFSAERPEGSISTLTIQRTEQRDSAMYRCASSLVGGDTQYFGPGTRLTVL.

About this clone: Other DNA sequences of this sample code for an identical CDR3. This chain joins TRBV29-1 and TRBJ2-3, with TRBD1 matching 9 bases. The CDR3 consists of 14 residues. Per the germline V gene, CDR1 is SQVTM and CDR2 is ANQGSEA. V trimming: 4 bases; J trimming: 2 bases; junction bases outside the gene matches: 4. The CDR3 DNA reads TGCAGCGTTGTAGGACAGGGGTCCACAGATACGCAGTATTTT. Its protein product is CSVVGQGSTDTQYF.

The rearrangement joins TRBV7-9 to TRBJ2-5; TRBD2 matches 14 bases. With V trimmed by 1 base and J by 5 bases, 3 bases remained unmatched. The CDR3 loop spans 16 amino acids. CDR1 is SEHNR, CDR2 FQNEAQ, per germline (reference sequence). Here the CDR3 DNA reads TGTGCCAGCAGCTTAGGTGGGACTAGCGGGAGCGAGACCCAGTACTTC. It translates to CASSLGGTSGSETQYF.

This clone was seen at least ten times. The chain employs TRBV10-2 and TRBJ2-1; 10 bases fit TRBD2. Germline trimming cut 8 bases from V and 0 bases from J; bases unmatched to any gene: 10. This CDR3 spans 17 amino acids. Germline CDR1 and CDR2: WSHSY and SAAADI. This CDR3 is CASDRPASGSSYNEQFF. CDR3 nucleotide sequence: TGCGCCAGCGATAGACCGGCTAGCGGGAGCTCCTACAATGAGCAGTTCTTC.